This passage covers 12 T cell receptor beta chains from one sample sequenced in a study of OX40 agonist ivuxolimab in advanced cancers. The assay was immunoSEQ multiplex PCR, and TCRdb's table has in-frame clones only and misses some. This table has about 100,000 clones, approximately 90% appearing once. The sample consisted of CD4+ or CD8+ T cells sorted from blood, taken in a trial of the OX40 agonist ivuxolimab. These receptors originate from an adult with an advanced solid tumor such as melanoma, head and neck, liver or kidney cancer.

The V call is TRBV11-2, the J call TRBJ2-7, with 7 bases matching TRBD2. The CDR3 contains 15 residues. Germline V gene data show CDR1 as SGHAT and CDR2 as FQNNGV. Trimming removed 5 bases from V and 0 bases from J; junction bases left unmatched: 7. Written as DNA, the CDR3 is TGTGCCAGCAGCCAAGGACTAGACAGCTCCTACGAGCAGTACTTC. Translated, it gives CASSQGLDSSYEQYF.

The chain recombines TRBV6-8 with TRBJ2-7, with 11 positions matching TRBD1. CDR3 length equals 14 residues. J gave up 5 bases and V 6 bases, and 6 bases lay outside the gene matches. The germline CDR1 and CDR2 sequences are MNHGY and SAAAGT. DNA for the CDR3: TGTGCCAGCAGGACGGGACAGGGGGACGACGAGCAGTACTTC. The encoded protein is CASRTGQGDDEQYF.

CDR3 sequence reads: CASSTPAGGRNEQFF. CDR3 sequence (DNA): TGTGCCAGCAGTACTCCAGCGGGGGGGCGCAATGAGCAGTTCTTC. The chain joins TRBV6-5 to TRBJ2-1, with 10 bases fitting TRBD2. Germline V gene lookup returns CDR1 MNHEY and CDR2 SVGAGI. The V gene end was trimmed by 5 bases and the J gene end by 6 bases; junction bases not matched to a gene: 7. This CDR3 is built from 15 residues.

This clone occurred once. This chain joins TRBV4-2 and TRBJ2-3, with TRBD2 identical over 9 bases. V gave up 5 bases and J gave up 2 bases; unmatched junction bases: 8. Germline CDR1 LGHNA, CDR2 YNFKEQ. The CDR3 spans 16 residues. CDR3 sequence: CASSYLSGGLTDTQYF. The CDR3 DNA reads TGTGCCAGCAGCTACCTTAGCGGGGGACTCACAGATACGCAGTATTTT.

The CDR3 spells CASSLVVAIAGGTDTQYF. In DNA form, the CDR3 reads TGTGCCAGCAGCTTAGTCGTAGCAATAGCGGGGGGCACAGATACGCAGTATTTT. This chain connects TRBV11-2 to TRBJ2-3; the match to TRBD2 covers 9 bases. Germline V gives CDR1 SGHAT, CDR2 FQNNGV. This CDR3 has 18 amino acids. The J segment lost 1 base and the V segment lost 1 base, leaving 9 bases of the junction unmatched.

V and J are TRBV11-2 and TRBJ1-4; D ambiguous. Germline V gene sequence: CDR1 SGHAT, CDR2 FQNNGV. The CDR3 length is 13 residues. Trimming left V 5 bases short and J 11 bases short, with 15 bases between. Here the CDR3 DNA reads TGTGCCAGCAGCCCGGGGATAGGAGGGAAACTGTTTTTT. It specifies CASSPGIGGKLFF.

CDR3 bases: TGTGCCAGCAGGCTTAGCGGGCGGACAGATACGCAGTATTTT. This gives the protein CASRLSGRTDTQYF. The chain recombines TRBV27 with TRBJ2-3, with 7 bases lining up with TRBD2. Germline CDR1 and CDR2: MNHEY and SMNVEV (reference sequence). The CDR3 covers 14 residues. V was pared by 6 bases and J by 3 bases, with 6 bases of the junction left unmatched.

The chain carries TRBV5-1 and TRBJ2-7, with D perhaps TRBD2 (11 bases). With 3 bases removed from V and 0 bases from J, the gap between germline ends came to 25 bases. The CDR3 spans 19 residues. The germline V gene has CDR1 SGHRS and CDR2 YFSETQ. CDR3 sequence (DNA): TGCGCCAGCAGCTGGGGACAGGGGACTAGCGGTCAGAGCTCCTACGAGCAGTACTTC. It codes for CASSWGQGTSGQSSYEQYF.

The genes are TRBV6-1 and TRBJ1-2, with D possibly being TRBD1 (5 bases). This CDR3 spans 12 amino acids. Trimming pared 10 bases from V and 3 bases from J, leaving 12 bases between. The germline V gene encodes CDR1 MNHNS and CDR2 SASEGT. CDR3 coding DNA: TGTGCCATCCCGACAGTTTACTATGGCTACACCTTC. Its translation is CAIPTVYYGYTF.

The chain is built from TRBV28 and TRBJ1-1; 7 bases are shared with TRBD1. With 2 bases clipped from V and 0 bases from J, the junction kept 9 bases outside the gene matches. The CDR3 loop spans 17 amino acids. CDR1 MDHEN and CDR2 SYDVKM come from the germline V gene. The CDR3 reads CASSLENRGLMNTEAFF. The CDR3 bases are TGTGCCAGCAGTTTAGAGAACAGGGGCCTTATGAACACTGAAGCTTTCTTT.

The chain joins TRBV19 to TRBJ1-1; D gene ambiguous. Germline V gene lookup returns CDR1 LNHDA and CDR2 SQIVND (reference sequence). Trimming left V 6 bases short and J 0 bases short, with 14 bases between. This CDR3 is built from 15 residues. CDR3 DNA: TGTGCCAGTAGCCCCCGTGGGAGTTTGAACACTGAAGCTTTCTTT. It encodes CASSPRGSLNTEAFF.

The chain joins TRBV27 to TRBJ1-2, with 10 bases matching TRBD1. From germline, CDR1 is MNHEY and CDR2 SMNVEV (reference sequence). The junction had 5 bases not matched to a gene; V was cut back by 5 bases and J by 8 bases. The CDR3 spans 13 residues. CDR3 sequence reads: CASSLDRGRGYTF. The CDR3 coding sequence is TGTGCCAGCAGTCTCGACAGGGGGCGAGGCTACACCTTC.